This T cell receptor beta chain was profiled in a study of T cells after yellow fever vaccination. Via MiXCR, TCRdb re-called the 5' RACE reads, giving one row per CDR3 protein. The table has hundreds of thousands of distinct CDR3 sequences, 8.7% seen once. Specimen: PBMCs, collected on the day of the first yellow fever vaccination. The clonotype comes from a man younger than 35 who received the YFV17D yellow fever vaccine.

CDR3 nucleotide sequence: TGCGCCAGCAGCTGGGGGGCAGGAGAGGGCTACACCTTC. This sequence encodes CASSWGAGEGYTF. V gene TRBV5-1 combines with J gene TRBJ1-2; D may be TRBD1 (6 bases). This CDR3 has 13 residues. Germline loops: CDR1 SGHRS, CDR2 YFSETQ. Trimming pared 3 bases from V and 8 bases from J, leaving 14 bases between.